The present T cell receptor (beta chain) was sequenced within a study of regulatory T cells in long-lasting Graves disease (dated by TCRdb to the early 2020s). Context from the whole study: Antithyroid drugs had been taken for less than 3 months by newly diagnosed Graves' disease patients. A total of around 33 samples were covered by TCR sequencing, comprising some 13 persistent and around 20 newly diagnosed Graves' disease patients. Persistent Graves' disease patients were compared with newly diagnosed Graves' disease patients by peripheral blood TCR sequencing and RNA sequencing. The study took place in China and was registered as a clinical trial.

The time point label, read with the paper, signifies: newly diagnosed GD, antithyroid drugs for less than 3 months. RNA was extracted from PBMCs in TRIzol for both TCR sequencing and RNA sequencing. The diagnosis of Graves' disease was made according to American Thyroid Association guidelines. Patients for the study were recruited at an endocrinology department in Xi'an, China. Each patient gave around 9 milliliters of peripheral blood, collected in an EDTA anticoagulant tube. Ficoll Paque Plus density gradient separation was used to isolate PBMCs, and no additional T cell sorting was done. RNA quality was checked with an Agilent 2100 Bioanalyzer and agarose gel, and concentration with a NanoDrop 2000. The sample holds many counts of this clonotype. Which antigen it targets is not known. The sample holds no much larger clone one base away, and base qualities are not on file. Including the terminal cysteine and phenylalanine, the CDR3 comprises 14 residues. The kept DNA is CDR3 alone, 42 bases in frame from the first base. CDR1 and CDR2 were assigned from the germline V gene (reference sequence) as DFQATT and SNEGSKA. After removal of 1 base from V and 6 bases from J, the junction retains 5 bases not matched to a gene.

Broad study findings and their caveats: As a limitation, the authors acknowledged that the small sample size may reduce accuracy. More public clonotypes were shared among persistent patients (2,741) than among newly diagnosed patients (966). Preferential use of TRBV28, TRBJ1-2 and TRBJ2-5 was observed in persistent disease, whereas TRBV20-1 and TRBJ2-1 were favored in newly diagnosed disease. The study examined only peripheral blood because the primary lesion, thyroid tissue, could not be accessed. Sequencing and analysis were restricted to the TCR beta chain. Persistent Graves' disease patients showed lower TCR Shannon entropy and fewer highly expanded clones than newly diagnosed patients, suggesting clonal expansion.

The library was prepared using multiplex PCR. The sequencing machine was an Illumina HiSeq 4000. CDR3 regions were amplified by Arm-PCR with iRepertoire HTBI primers to construct TCR beta libraries. Before sequencing, the PCR products went through gel purification. Processing in the source paper ran as follows. A total of 60 to 80 TRBV and approximately 13 TRBJ segments were identified across samples and were used for gene usage analysis of CDR3 amino acid clonotypes. Filtered high-quality paired reads were merged into contigs using COPE and FqMerger. BLAST was used to align contigs to IMGT TRBV, TRBD and TRBJ reference genes, and CDR3 was defined according to IMGT. Clonotypes above 0.1% frequency were classified as highly expanded clones. Shannon entropy served as the measure of repertoire diversity, while the Gini coefficient captured V-J evenness. Clonotypes shared by more than one individual were considered public. Using fastp trimming at Q25 and MiXCR clonotype assembly, TCRdb reanalyzed the public sequencing data and kept in-frame beta chains. Rows merge per CDR3 protein into single entries with the most common DNA and genes. The V and J calls come from TCRdb's annotation, not from the publication. The sample includes about 530,000 distinct CDR3 sequences, with more than 15% observed a single time. Together, the top ten hold about 25% of the sample.

This sample was also put to use in a study of T cells in Graves' hyperthyroidism and ophthalmopathy. Per the second study: Stable Graves' hyperthyroidism was defined as the absence of progression to ophthalmopathy over 18 months of follow-up. Hyperthyroidism patients were aged 18 to 65 years and newly diagnosed, with disease duration of less than 2 months. Any patient with an uncontrolled infection, another autoimmune disease, pregnancy or lactation was excluded. Diagnoses were established on the basis of clinical symptoms, serum thyroxine and TRAb, thyroid ultrasound, and orbital computed tomography. A first-round RT-PCR of the TCR CDR3 used the HTBI primer set with the Qiagen OneStep RT-PCR kit. Most expanded thyroid clonotypes (frequency above 0.001) were also detected in blood, suggesting blood repertoires may reflect thyroid immune responses. A model built on a 13 V-J signature distinguished ophthalmopathy from stable hyperthyroidism, reaching around 90% sensitivity and 81.08% specificity in cross-validation and 80%/75% in testing. In validation, the model predicted progression to ophthalmopathy a median of around six months before onset, with about 67% sensitivity and 72.22% specificity. TCR V-J signatures able to tell the groups apart were searched for in a discovery cohort of 90 to 100 patients, of whom more than 40 had Graves' ophthalmopathy and 55 to 60 had stable Graves' hyperthyroidism. Whether ophthalmopathy could be predicted prospectively was tested in an independent validation cohort made up of about 20 hyperthyroidism patients plus 17 patients who later progressed to ophthalmopathy. The 95 to 100 discovery patients were randomly divided into training and test sets at a 7:3 ratio. In addition, the study compared T-cell repertoires in thyroid tissue and in blood from six Graves' hyperthyroidism patients. Once sampling was done, hyperthyroidism patients were given methimazole at a starting dose of 30 mg daily, whereas ophthalmopathy patients were given high-dose intravenous methylprednisolone. Libraries were constructed in a second round of multiplex PCR, after which size selection and purification were carried out. Paired-end sequencing of the libraries was performed with 100 bp reads on an Illumina HiSeq2000. SOAPnuke was used to process the raw data, with reads discarded if the reads contained adapters or uncalled bases, had a mean Phred below 15, or lacked an exact constant-primer or identifier match. High-quality paired reads were merged using COPE v1.2.5, and each unique nucleotide sequence was defined as a clonotype. Clonotypes were aligned to IMGT TRBV, TRBD and TRBJ reference segments using MiTCR v1.1. The analysis was restricted to V-J combinations with a frequency above 0.0001, which together covered roughly 99% of the repertoires. A TCS score was defined as the ratio between F50 (clonal expansion) and ExV (chaos), using BLOSUM62-based TCRdist between CDR3 peptides within each V-J. Welch's t-statistics and random forest reduced approximately 520 V-J features to roughly 13, which were used in a naive Bayes classifier (R e1071). No statistical method was used to fix the sample size in advance, and group allocation was not hidden from the investigators. The paper reports TCR Vbeta CDR3 sequencing of over 130 peripheral blood samples: around 45 ophthalmopathy, fewer than 80 hyperthyroidism and 17 progressor patients.

The TCR was taken from a woman aged 35 to 59 with Graves disease. Donor details come from another sample of the same person, matched by shared clones. The input for sequencing was peripheral blood mononuclear cells (PBMCs), taken at new diagnosis, from a patient treated with antithyroid drugs. The chain couples TRBV20-1 to TRBJ2-5; 10 bases in the junction line up with TRBD2. The CDR3 amino acid sequence is: CSARGSGGAQTQYF. DNA sequence: TGCAGTGCTAGAGGGAGCGGGGGGGCACAGACCCAGTACTTC.